The entry below gives a single TCR beta chain sequence along with its context. Its matching antigen is unknown. The PCR ran on 60 Vbeta and 13 Jbeta primers. Profiled with immunoSEQ multiplex PCR; TCRdb holds only in-frame clones, not every one. This sample has approximately 160,000 clones, with around 68% found just once. This sample was taken from a study of cytomegalovirus exposure and HLA in healthy donors. Study results and limitations: Sequencing depth across donors, presence/absence analyses assumed, was roughly uniform. Another analysis was done later, and it associated over 15,000 TCR beta sequences with HLA alleles at 0.05 false discovery rate.

The CDR3 spans 16 residues. Trimming took 5 bases from V and 0 from J; bases not matched to a gene: 7. Looked up from germline, CDR1 is SEHNR and CDR2 is FQNEAQ (reference sequence). The clonotype comes from a man over 45 in good health and CMV-seronegative. This sequence joins TRBV7-9 and TRBJ2-3; 8 positions match TRBD2. Input material: PBMCs. The DNA of the CDR3 is TGTGCCAGCAGCCCTGGACTAGCTACGAGCACAGATACGCAGTATTTT. It codes for CASSPGLATSTDTQYF.